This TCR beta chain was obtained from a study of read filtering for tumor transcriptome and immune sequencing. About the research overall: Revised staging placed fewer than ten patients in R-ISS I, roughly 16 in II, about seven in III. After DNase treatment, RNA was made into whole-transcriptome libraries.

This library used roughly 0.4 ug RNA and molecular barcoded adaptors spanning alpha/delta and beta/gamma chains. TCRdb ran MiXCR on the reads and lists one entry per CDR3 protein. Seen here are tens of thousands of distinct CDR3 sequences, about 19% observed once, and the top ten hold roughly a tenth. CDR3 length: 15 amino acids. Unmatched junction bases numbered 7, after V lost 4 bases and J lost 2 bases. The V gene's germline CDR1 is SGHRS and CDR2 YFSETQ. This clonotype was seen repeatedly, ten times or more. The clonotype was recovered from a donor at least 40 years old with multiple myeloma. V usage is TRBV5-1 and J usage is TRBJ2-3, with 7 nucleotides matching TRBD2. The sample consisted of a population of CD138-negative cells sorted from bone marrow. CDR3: CASSRDYTTTDTQYF. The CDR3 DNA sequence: TGCGCCAGCAGCCGGGACTACACAACCACAGATACGCAGTATTTT.